This T cell receptor (beta chain) was recorded in a study of blood T cell repertoires in COVID-19. Assay used: immunoSEQ multiplex PCR; TCRdb lists only in-frame clones, some missing. The table has hundreds of thousands of clones, 85% to 90% seen once; the top ten hold 1.2%. In germline, CDR1 is SGHRS, CDR2 YFSETQ. The CDR3 has 13 amino acids. J lost 4 bases, V lost 1 base, and 1 base had no gene match. The receptor was derived from a man younger than 45 who had recovered from COVID-19. The chain carries TRBV5-1 and TRBJ1-1; 7 bases are shared with TRBD1. The sequencing input was PBMCs or T cells enriched from blood (not recorded which). CDR3: CASSLPGGTEAFF. CDR3 in DNA: TGCGCCAGCAGCTTGCCAGGGGGCACTGAAGCTTTCTTT.